These 14 T cell receptor beta chains originate from one sample sequenced in a study of glioma-infiltrating T cells (dated by TCRdb to about 2016). The data were produced on an Illumina MiSeq. TCR alpha and beta CDR3 regions were amplified with the iRepertoire nested amplicon-rescue multiplex PCR (arm-PCR) platform from RNA. In TCRdb, the public reads were trimmed at Q25 with fastp and aligned with MiXCR, with productive beta chains retained. For every CDR3 protein sequence, its rows merge into one entry that carries the most common genes and DNA. This sample has about 400,000 distinct CDR3 sequences in its table, and 41% of those were observed once. Together, the top ten hold 12% of the sample. The specimen was glioma tissue, nonneoplastic brain tissue, or PBMCs (not recorded which). These receptors were obtained from a human donor with low-grade glioma or glioblastoma, undergoing nonglioma brain surgery, or in good health (not recorded which).

This clonotype has more than one count but fewer than ten. The V call is TRBV12-3 or TRBV12-4, the J call TRBJ1-1, with D possibly TRBD1 on 6 matching bases. The CDR3 covers 14 residues. Trimming stripped 4 bases from V and 6 bases from J, with 15 bases between. The CDR3 DNA reads as TGTGCCAGCAGTTCATGGGGGGCAGAGGCTGAAGCTTTCTTT. As protein: CASSSWGAEAEAFF.

As concerns this clonotype: This may come from a read error, since a much larger clone is one base off. This chain connects TRBV11-2 to TRBJ2-5; D is tentatively TRBD1 or TRBD2 (7 bases each). CDR3 length: 16 amino acids. Germline V CDR1 and CDR2: SGHAT, FQNNGV. CDR3: CASSPGRGQYQENQYF. The CDR3 DNA is TGTGCCAGCAGCCCAGGGAGGGGACAGTACCAAGAGAACCAGTACTTC.

This clonotype was observed at least ten times. The gene calls are TRBV25-1 and TRBJ2-1; 9 nucleotides match TRBD1. The germline gives CDR1 MGHDK, CDR2 SYGVNS. Unmatched junction bases numbered 7, after V lost 4 bases and J lost 9 bases. The CDR3 length is 14 residues. The CDR3 here is CASSGGDRAFEQFF. DNA for the CDR3: TGTGCCAGCAGTGGAGGGGACAGGGCTTTTGAGCAGTTCTTC.

The chain joins TRBV5-4 to TRBJ1-1; D unclear. CDR1 and CDR2 from the germline V gene are SGHNT and YYREEE (reference sequence). The CDR3 totals 13 residues. The ends were cut back, 6 bases at V and 10 bases at J, with 19 bases in the middle. Written as DNA, the CDR3 is TGTGCCAGCACCCTTGATCGGTCCAACGGAGCTTTCTTT. Its translation: CASTLDRSNGAFF.

This rearrangement joins TRBV3-1 to TRBJ1-1; D remains ambiguous. V was cut by 1 base and J by 1 base, with 19 bases left in between. From germline, CDR1 is LGHDT and CDR2 YNNKEL (reference sequence). CDR3 size: 18 residues. As DNA, the CDR3 is TGTGCCAGCAGCCAAGCAGGAATTTGGTCAAGAGAGAACACTGAAGCTTTCTTT. Amino acid sequence: CASSQAGIWSRENTEAFF.

Regarding this clonotype: This may be a read error, as it is one base from a much larger clone. This sequence joins TRBV28 and TRBJ1-2; D uncertain. Trimming pared 6 bases from V and 5 bases from J, leaving 22 bases between. Per the germline V gene, CDR1 is MDHEN and CDR2 is SYDVKM. This CDR3 contains 16 residues. The CDR3 loop is CASSDDGNLLKYGYTF. CDR3 coding DNA: TGTGCCAGCAGCGACGATGGCAACTTGTTAAAATATGGCTACACCTTC.

V usage is TRBV27 and J usage is TRBJ1-1; D remains ambiguous. Trimming pared 1 base from V and 6 bases from J, leaving 12 bases between. The CDR3 length is 14 residues. Germline-derived CDR1 and CDR2 are MNHEY and SMNVEV (reference sequence). CDR3 loop: CASSLYPRYSEAFF. CDR3 sequence (DNA): TGTGCCAGCAGTTTATACCCTCGGTATTCTGAAGCTTTCTTT.

The V call is TRBV20-1, the J call TRBJ2-3, with 11 bases matching TRBD2. Germline values: CDR1 DFQATT, CDR2 SNEGSKA (reference sequence). Trimming at V came to 5 bases and at J to 5 bases, leaving 3 bases not matched to a gene. The CDR3 is 13 residues long. In DNA form, the CDR3 reads TGCAGTGCTGGCGGGACTAGCGGAGATACGCAGTATTTT. It specifies CSAGGTSGDTQYF.

This chain uses TRBV27 with TRBJ2-1; TRBD2 aligns across 9 bases. Germline-derived CDR1 and CDR2 are MNHEY and SMNVEV (reference sequence). There are 14 residues in the CDR3. Trimming at V came to 5 bases and at J to 8 bases, leaving 7 bases not matched to a gene. The CDR3: CASSRGRDGDEQFF. The CDR3 coding sequence is TGTGCCAGCAGTCGCGGGAGGGATGGTGATGAGCAGTTCTTC.

With regard to this clonotype: Just one base apart from a much larger clone, this may be a read error. The chain employs TRBV28 and TRBJ1-5; D unresolved. The germline V gene encodes CDR1 MDHEN and CDR2 SYDVKM. This CDR3 has 17 residues. Between the trimmed V and J ends, which lost 5 bases and 5 bases, there was a span of 22 bases. CDR3 in amino acids: CASSEKSVPAGDQPQHF. CDR3 DNA sequence: TGTGCCAGCAGTGAAAAGAGCGTCCCCGCCGGGGATCAGCCCCAGCATTTT.

This sequence joins TRBV4-1 and TRBJ1-5, with 7 bases aligning to TRBD1. This CDR3 spans 16 amino acids. Germline CDR1 reads MGHRA; CDR2 reads YSYEKL. Losses at the gene ends were 1 base for V and 3 bases for J; bases not matched to a gene: 6. This CDR3 reads CASSQAMTGYNQPQHF. The CDR3, as DNA: TGCGCCAGCAGCCAAGCCATGACAGGGTACAATCAGCCCCAGCATTTT.

V gene TRBV10-3 combines with J gene TRBJ2-2, with D perhaps matching TRBD1 (5 bases). Germline V gives CDR1 ENHRY, CDR2 SYGVKD. This CDR3 spans 14 amino acids. Trimming removed 6 bases from V and 2 bases from J, with 10 bases in between. The chain's CDR3 is CAIRGAANTGELFF. The DNA of the CDR3 is TGTGCCATCAGAGGGGCAGCCAACACCGGGGAGCTGTTTTTT.

In regard to this clonotype: Since the CDR3 does not end with the conserved phenylalanine or tryptophan, this likely comes from a read error. The V and J genes are TRBV29-1 and TRBJ2-6; the D is unclear. Trimming pared 4 bases from V and 0 bases from J, leaving 19 bases between. The CDR3 covers 18 residues. CDR1 and CDR2 from the germline V gene are SQVTM and ANQGSEA. The CDR3 loop reads CSVVWAGEHLSGANVLTL. CDR3 sequence (DNA): TGCAGCGTTGTATGGGCAGGAGAACACCTCTCTGGGGCCAACGTCCTGACTTTA.

Worth noting for this clonotype: Possible read error: a much larger clone is one base away. V is TRBV6-2 or TRBV6-3 and J is TRBJ2-3; D might be TRBD1 or TRBD2, each matching 6 bases. CDR1 MNHEY and CDR2 SVGEGT come from the germline V gene. Trimming took off 5 bases at V and 0 bases at J, with 15 bases between the two ends. The CDR3 has 16 amino acids. The CDR3 DNA sequence: TGTGCCAGCAGTCCCGACGGGGGCGTTAGCACAGATACGCAGTATTTT. It codes for CASSPDGGVSTDTQYF.